Below, 8 T cell receptor beta chains from the same sample are listed, as sequenced in a study of blood T cell repertoires in COVID-19. Sequenced by immunoSEQ multiplex PCR; TCRdb stores in-frame clones only, minus some. The sample includes roughly 200,000 clones, roughly 88% seen only once; the top ten take more than 2.5%. Material: peripheral blood. The source is a man between 60 and 75 years old with acute or convalescent COVID-19.

The genes are TRBV6-5 and TRBJ1-5; 8 bases are shared with TRBD1. V dropped 9 bases and J dropped 6; count of bases not matched to a gene: 7. The CDR3 is 13 amino acids. Germline V gives CDR1 MNHEY, CDR2 SVGAGI. CDR3 amino acids: CASDRGWRQPQHF. Written as DNA, the CDR3 is TGTGCCAGTGACAGGGGTTGGCGTCAGCCCCAGCATTTT.

The chain couples TRBV5-1 to TRBJ2-3, with 10 bases fitting TRBD2. V shed 0 bases, J shed 5 bases, and the junction held 12 bases outside the gene matches. Germline V gene sequence: CDR1 SGHRS, CDR2 YFSETQ. CDR3 length equals 18 residues. The CDR3 loop is CASSLAFPSGSQRDTQYF. Here the CDR3 DNA reads TGCGCCAGCAGCTTGGCCTTCCCTAGCGGGAGCCAAAGAGATACGCAGTATTTT. The entire variable domain, with the rest obtained from reference TRBV5-1 and TRBJ2-3, is as follows: KAGVTQTPRYLIKTRGQQVTLSCSPISGHRSVSWYQQTPGQGLQFLFEYFSETQRNKGNFPGRFSGRQFSNSRSEMNVSTLELGDSALYLCASSLAFPSGSQRDTQYFGPGTRLTVL.

The CDR3 here is CASSAAQGAYEQYF. The CDR3 DNA is TGTGCCAGCTCCGCGGCACAGGGGGCGTACGAGCAGTACTTC. The chain combines TRBV18 with TRBJ2-7; 9 positions match TRBD1. The CDR3 is 14 residues long. Germline V gene sequence: CDR1 KGHSH, CDR2 LQKENI. V shed 6 bases and J 4 bases; nucleotides not matched to a gene: 7. Complete variable domain (other parts from reference TRBV18 and TRBJ2-7): NAGVMQNPRHLVRRRGQEARLRCSPMKGHSHVYWYRQLPEEGLKFMVYLQKENIIDESGMPKERFSAEFPKEGPSILRIQQVVRGDSAAYFCASSAAQGAYEQYFGPGTRLTVT.

The J gene is TRBJ1-5, the V gene TRBV3-1 (or the pseudogene TRBV3-2); D is uncertain. The CDR3 is made up of 18 amino acids. Trimming removed 0 bases from V and 0 bases from J, with 15 bases in between. CDR1 is LGHDT and CDR2 is YNNKEL in the germline V gene (reference sequence). The CDR3 DNA reads as TGTGCCAGCAGCCAAGATCGAGACGGGAACACTAGCAATCAGCCCCAGCATTTT. This encodes CASSQDRDGNTSNQPQHF.

A single count supports this clone. The chain carries TRBV25-1 and TRBJ1-6; D is unclear. Trimming pared 6 bases from V and 9 bases from J, leaving 15 bases between. The CDR3 is made up of 14 amino acids. The germline V gene has CDR1 MGHDK and CDR2 SYGVNS. CDR3 nucleotides: TGTGCCAGCAGCGCGACTGAACGCCTTTCACCCCTCCACTTT. Translation gives CASSATERLSPLHF.

The V and J genes are TRBV6-2 or TRBV6-3 and TRBJ2-7; D gene ambiguous. The CDR3 sequence is 14 residues long. The germline gives CDR1 MNHEY, CDR2 SVGEGT. V was trimmed by 1 base and J by 1 base, leaving 8 bases between them. The CDR3 loop is CASSYYPSSYEQYF. As DNA, the CDR3 is TGTGCCAGCAGTTACTACCCCAGTTCCTACGAGCAGTACTTC.

The chain carries TRBV7-8 and TRBJ1-2; D not certain. Germline CDR1 is SGHVS and CDR2 is FQNEAQ. This CDR3 has 13 amino acids. Trimming removed 4 bases at V and 2 bases at J, with 8 bases between. The DNA of the CDR3 is TGTGCCAGCAGCTCCCGGTCCAACTATGGCTACACCTTC. Its protein is CASSSRSNYGYTF. The full variable domain, its missing parts supplied by reference TRBV7-8 and TRBJ1-2, is GAGVSQSPRYKVAKRGQDVALRCDPISGHVSLFWYQQALGQGPEFLTYFQNEAQLDKSGLPSDRFFAERPEGSVSTLKIQRTQQEDSAVYLCASSSRSNYGYTFGSGTRLTVV.

V is TRBV28 and J is TRBJ1-5; 8 nucleotides align to TRBD1. V lost 5 bases to trimming and J lost 2 bases; unmatched junction nucleotides: 5. In germline, CDR1 is MDHEN, CDR2 SYDVKM. The CDR3 has 15 residues. The CDR3 sequence: CASSASTGGNQPQHF. CDR3 in DNA: TGTGCCAGCAGTGCCTCGACAGGGGGCAATCAGCCCCAGCATTTT.